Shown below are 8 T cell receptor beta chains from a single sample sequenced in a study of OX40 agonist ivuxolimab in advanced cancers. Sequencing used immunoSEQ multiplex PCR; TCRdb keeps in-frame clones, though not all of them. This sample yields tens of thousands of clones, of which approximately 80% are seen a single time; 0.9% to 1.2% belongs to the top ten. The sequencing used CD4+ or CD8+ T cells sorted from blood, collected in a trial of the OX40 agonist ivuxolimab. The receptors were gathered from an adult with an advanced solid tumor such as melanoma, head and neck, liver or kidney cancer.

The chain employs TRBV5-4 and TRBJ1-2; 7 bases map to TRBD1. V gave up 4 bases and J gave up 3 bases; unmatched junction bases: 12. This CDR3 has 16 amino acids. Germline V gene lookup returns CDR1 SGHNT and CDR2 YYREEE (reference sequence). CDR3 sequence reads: CASSTWTGRLHYGYTF. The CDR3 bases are TGTGCCAGCAGCACCTGGACAGGACGCTTGCACTATGGCTACACCTTC.

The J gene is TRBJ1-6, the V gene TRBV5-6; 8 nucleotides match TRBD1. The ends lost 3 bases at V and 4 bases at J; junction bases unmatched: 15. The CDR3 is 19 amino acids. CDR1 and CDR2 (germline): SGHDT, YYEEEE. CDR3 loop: CASSSYPTGANRYNSPLHF. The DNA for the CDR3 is TGTGCCAGCAGCTCTTACCCGACAGGGGCAAACCGTTATAATTCACCCCTCCACTTT.

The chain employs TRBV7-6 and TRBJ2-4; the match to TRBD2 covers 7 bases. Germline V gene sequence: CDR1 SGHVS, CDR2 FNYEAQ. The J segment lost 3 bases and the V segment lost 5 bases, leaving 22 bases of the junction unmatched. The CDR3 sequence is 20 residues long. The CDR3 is CASSPGRGLISTLGKNIQYF. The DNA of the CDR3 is TGTGCCAGCAGCCCTGGTAGGGGACTAATTTCTACTCTCGGCAAAAACATTCAGTACTTC.

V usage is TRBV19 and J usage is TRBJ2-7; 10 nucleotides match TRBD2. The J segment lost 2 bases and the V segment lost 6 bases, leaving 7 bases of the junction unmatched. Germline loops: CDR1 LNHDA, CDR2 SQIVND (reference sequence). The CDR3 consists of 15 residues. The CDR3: CASRPSGGLPYEQYF. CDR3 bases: TGTGCCAGTAGACCTAGCGGGGGCCTCCCCTACGAGCAGTACTTC. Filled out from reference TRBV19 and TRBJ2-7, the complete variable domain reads DGGITQSPKYLFRKEGQNVTLSCEQNLNHDAMYWYRQDPGQGLRLIYYSQIVNDFQKGDIAEGYSVSREKKESFPLTVTSAQKNPTAFYLCASRPSGGLPYEQYFGPGTRLTVT.

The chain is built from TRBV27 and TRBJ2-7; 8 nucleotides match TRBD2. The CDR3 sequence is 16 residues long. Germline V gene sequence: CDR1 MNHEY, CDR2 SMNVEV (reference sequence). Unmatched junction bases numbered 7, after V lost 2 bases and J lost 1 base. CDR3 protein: CASSLKGGGLSYEQYF. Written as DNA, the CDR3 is TGTGCCAGCAGTTTAAAGGGCGGGGGGCTGTCCTACGAGCAGTACTTC.

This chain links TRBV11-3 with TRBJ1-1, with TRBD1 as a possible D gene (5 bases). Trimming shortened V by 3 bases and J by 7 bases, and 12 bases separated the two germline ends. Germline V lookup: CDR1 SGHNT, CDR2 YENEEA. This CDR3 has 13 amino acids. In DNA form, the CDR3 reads TGTGCCAGCAGCTTCTCCGGGGGACGTGAAGCTTTCTTT. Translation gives CASSFSGGREAFF.

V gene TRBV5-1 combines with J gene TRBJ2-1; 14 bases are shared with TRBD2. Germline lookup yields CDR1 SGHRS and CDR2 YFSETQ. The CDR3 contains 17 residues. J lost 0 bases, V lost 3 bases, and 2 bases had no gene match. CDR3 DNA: TGCGCCAGCAGCTCGACTAGCGGGGGGGCCTCCTACAATGAGCAGTTCTTC. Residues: CASSSTSGGASYNEQFF.

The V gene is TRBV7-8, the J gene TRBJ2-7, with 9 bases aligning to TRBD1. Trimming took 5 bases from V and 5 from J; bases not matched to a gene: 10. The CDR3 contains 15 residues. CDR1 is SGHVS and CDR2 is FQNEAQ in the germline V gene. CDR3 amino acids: CASSQALQGAHEQYF. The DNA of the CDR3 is TGTGCCAGCAGCCAAGCATTACAGGGGGCCCACGAGCAGTACTTC.